These 25 T cell receptor beta chains originate from one sample sequenced in a study of blood T cells in healthy people across ages. Together with a sample-barcoded 5' primer, a J-beta primer mix was included in a second PCR lasting roughly 7 to 11 cycles. TCRdb re-derived calls from the 5' RACE reads in MiXCR, one entry per CDR3 protein. This sample has some 1.4 million distinct CDR3 sequences, with about 40% found just once. The specimen sequenced was blood. Receptor source: a young woman in good health.

The chain has TRBV5-1 and TRBJ2-1; D unclear. CDR1 is SGHRS, CDR2 YFSETQ, per germline. The CDR3 contains 16 residues. V shed 1 base and J shed 0 bases, with 11 bases lying between them. CDR3 nucleotides: TGCGCCAGCAGCTTGTACCGCGAGCGCTCCTACAATGAGCAGTTCTTC. Protein: CASSLYRERSYNEQFF.

This sequence joins TRBV2 and TRBJ2-2; 11 bases match TRBD2. The CDR3 loop spans 14 amino acids. Losses at the gene ends were 8 bases for V and 4 bases for J; bases not matched to a gene: 3. CDR1 and CDR2 (germline): SNHLY, FYNNEI. The CDR3 sequence is CASSGLAATGELFF. The CDR3 bases are TGTGCCAGCTCGGGACTAGCGGCCACCGGGGAGCTGTTTTTT.

The chain links TRBV21-1 to TRBJ2-3; the D call TRBD2 from the table was never checked on the DNA. TRBV21-1 represents a pseudogene. This CDR3 contains 16 residues. The CDR3 spells CASSPSSGRDTDTQYF. In nucleotides, the CDR3 is TGTGCCAGCAGCCCTTCTAGCGGGAGGGACACAGATACGCAGTATTTT.

This clonotype was seen a handful of times. This sequence joins TRBV20-1 and TRBJ2-1, with D possibly TRBD1 on 5 matching bases. V dropped 2 bases and J dropped 10 bases, with 12 bases sitting between them. This CDR3 is built from 12 residues. Germline CDR1 reads DFQATT; CDR2 reads SNEGSKA (reference sequence). CDR3 nucleotides: TGCAGTGCTAGAAGGCAGTCAGGGGAGCAGTTCTTC. This translates into CSARRQSGEQFF.

This rearrangement joins TRBV7-6 to TRBJ2-4; maybe TRBD2 (7 bases). Gene TRBJ2-7 matches the end of the DNA better, so the J call may be wrong. CDR3 length: 16 amino acids. The germline V gene encodes CDR1 SGHVS and CDR2 FNYEAQ. The CDR3 DNA sequence: TGTGCCAGCAGCTTAGAGGGGGGGGCGGTTTACTACGAGCAGTACTTC. It specifies CASSLEGGAVYYEQYF.

In its sample, this clonotype was seen a few times. This sequence joins TRBV4-1 and TRBJ2-1; 7 bases line up with TRBD2. There are 15 residues in the CDR3. V lost 1 base, J lost 9 bases, and 9 bases stayed unmatched. Germline CDR1 and CDR2: MGHRA and YSYEKL. CDR3 residues: CASSQGPGGKGEQFF. CDR3 in DNA: TGCGCCAGCAGCCAAGGTCCGGGAGGAAAGGGTGAGCAGTTCTTC.

This clonotype was found many times. This chain links TRBV20-1 with TRBJ2-1; 7 bases match TRBD2. J gave up 8 bases and V 5 bases, and 12 bases lay outside the gene matches. This CDR3 comprises 14 residues. Germline V gene lookup returns CDR1 DFQATT and CDR2 SNEGSKA (reference sequence). The CDR3 DNA reads TGCAGTGCTCCGAAAGTGGGAGGGGTAGATGAGCAGTTCTTC. As protein: CSAPKVGGVDEQFF.

The chain employs TRBV27 and TRBJ1-4; TRBD1 is a possible D gene (6 bases). V was cut by 5 bases and J by 4 bases, with 14 bases left in between. The V gene's germline CDR1 is MNHEY and CDR2 SMNVEV (reference sequence). This CDR3 spans 15 amino acids. This chain's CDR3 is CASSRWTVRNEKLFF. The CDR3 DNA is TGTGCCAGCAGTCGGTGGACAGTCCGTAATGAAAAACTGTTTTTT.

The J gene is TRBJ2-5, the V gene TRBV2; possible D gene TRBD2, 6 bases. Germline V lookup: CDR1 SNHLY, CDR2 FYNNEI. The CDR3 sequence is 15 residues long. Between the trimmed V and J ends, which lost 6 bases and 5 bases, there was a span of 19 bases. The CDR3 reads CASSPAGTQGETQYF. Here the CDR3 DNA reads TGTGCCAGCAGCCCCGCCGGGACTCAGGGTGAGACCCAGTACTTC.

The chain links TRBV7-3 to TRBJ2-5; D is perhaps TRBD1 (5 bases). The J call could be wrong; TRBJ2-1 is a better fit for the DNA end. The germline gives CDR1 SGHTA, CDR2 FQGTGA. This CDR3 contains 15 residues. CDR3: CASSLNGHLQETQFF. The CDR3 DNA follows: TGTGCCAGCAGCTTAAATGGACATCTCCAAGAGACCCAGTTCTTC.

This clonotype appeared a few times. The J gene is TRBJ2-7, the V gene TRBV10-3, with 7 bases matching TRBD2. Per germline, CDR1 ENHRY and CDR2 SYGVKD. V lost 0 bases to trimming and J lost 3 bases; unmatched junction nucleotides: 11. The CDR3 runs 17 residues. The CDR3 protein is CAISESGGDYIGYEQYF. The CDR3 DNA follows: TGTGCCATCAGTGAGTCTGGGGGGGACTACATAGGCTACGAGCAGTACTTC.

This clonotype has at least ten counts. The genes are TRBV7-2 and TRBJ2-7; perhaps TRBD2 as D (6 bases). The CDR3 has 15 residues. V lost 4 bases to trimming and J lost 2 bases, with 15 bases between them. Germline V gene data show CDR1 as SGHTA and CDR2 as FQGNSA. The CDR3 loop is CASSSSFGSPYEQYF. The DNA for the CDR3 is TGTGCCAGCAGCTCCTCGTTCGGGAGCCCCTACGAGCAGTACTTC. Drawing the rest from reference TRBV7-2 and TRBJ2-7, the complete variable domain is GAGVSQSPSNKVTEKGKDVELRCDPISGHTALYWYRQSLGQGLEFLIYFQGNSAPDKSGLPSDRFSAERTGGSVSTLTIQRTQQEDSAVYLCASSSSFGSPYEQYFGPGTRLTVT.

The chain employs TRBV20-1 and TRBJ1-6; no firm D call. Germline V gene sequence: CDR1 DFQATT, CDR2 SNEGSKA (reference sequence). V was trimmed by 3 bases and J by 7 bases, leaving 10 bases between them. The CDR3 totals 13 residues. Written as DNA, the CDR3 is TGCAGTGCTAGTCCACAGAGGAATTCACCCCTCCACTTT. It encodes CSASPQRNSPLHF.

This clonotype was found a few times. The V call is TRBV28, the J call TRBJ2-7, with 9 positions matching TRBD1. There are 13 residues in the CDR3. Trimming took 10 bases from V and 2 from J; bases not matched to a gene: 6. CDR1 MDHEN and CDR2 SYDVKM come from the germline V gene. The CDR3 DNA reads TGTGCCACCACCACAGGGGGCCCCTACGAGCAGTACTTC. The encoded protein is CATTTGGPYEQYF.

The chain links TRBV30 to TRBJ2-3, with TRBD2 matching over 9 bases. Trimming took 6 bases from V and 5 from J; bases not matched to a gene: 3. Germline V gene sequence: CDR1 GTSNPN, CDR2 SVGIG (reference sequence). CDR3 length equals 12 residues. CDR3 amino acids: CACSGGGDTQYF. The CDR3, as DNA: TGTGCCTGTAGCGGGGGTGGAGATACGCAGTATTTT.

The chain links TRBV12-5 to TRBJ2-7; D possibly corresponds to TRBD2 (6 bases). Trimming shortened V by 6 bases and J by 4 bases, and 19 bases separated the two germline ends. CDR3 size: 15 residues. The germline V gene encodes CDR1 LGHNT and CDR2 FRNRAP. CDR3 in amino acids: CASGYGTDWGYEQYF. The CDR3 DNA follows: TGTGCTAGTGGGTACGGGACTGACTGGGGTTACGAGCAGTACTTC. The full variable domain, rest sourced from reference TRBV12-5 and TRBJ2-7, is DARVTQTPRHKVTEMGQEVTMRCQPILGHNTVFWYRQTMMQGLELLAYFRNRAPLDDSGMPKDRFSAEMPDATLATLKIQPSEPRDSAVYFCASGYGTDWGYEQYFGPGTRLTVT.

Remarks on this clonotype: A much larger clone differs by one base, so this may be a read error. The V gene is TRBV7-2, the J gene TRBJ2-7; the D gene is possibly TRBD2 (7 bases). The CDR3 is made up of 14 amino acids. CDR1 and CDR2 (germline): SGHTA, FQGNSA. V was shortened by 8 bases and J by 7 bases, with 21 bases between the two germline ends. The CDR3 nucleotides read TGTGCCAGCGGAAGCGGGACAACCACGGCTGAGCAGTACTTC. Translating it yields CASGSGTTTAEQYF.

The chain combines TRBV20-1 with TRBJ2-7, with D possibly matching TRBD1 (5 bases). The V end was cut by 0 bases, the J end by 1 base, with 16 bases between. Germline-derived CDR1 and CDR2 are DFQATT and SNEGSKA (reference sequence). The CDR3 is 16 amino acids. DNA of the CDR3: TGCAGTGCTAGAGATGGCGGCCAGGGTGGGTCCTACGAGCAGTACTTC. Translation gives CSARDGGQGGSYEQYF.

This clonotype was seen a handful of times. The chain uses TRBV29-1 and TRBJ2-7; 9 bases line up with TRBD2. CDR1 is SQVTM and CDR2 is ANQGSEA in the germline V gene. The trim removed 4 bases at V and 0 bases at J, leaving 10 bases unmatched. The CDR3 has 16 residues. CDR3 region: CSVGGGKTSGSYEQYF. Written as DNA, the CDR3 is TGCAGCGTTGGGGGGGGGAAGACTAGCGGCTCCTACGAGCAGTACTTC.

The chain is built from TRBV20-1 and TRBJ2-3, with D possibly being TRBD1 (6 bases). Trimming took off 6 bases at V and 2 bases at J, with 15 bases between the two ends. Germline values: CDR1 DFQATT, CDR2 SNEGSKA (reference sequence). The CDR3 contains 14 residues. CDR3 in DNA: TGCAGTGCCCAGGGGCGGCCCAACACAGATACGCAGTATTTT. Protein product: CSAQGRPNTDTQYF.

This chain connects TRBV6-2 or TRBV6-3 to TRBJ1-5; 9 positions agree with TRBD1. V trimming: 4 bases; J trimming: 2 bases; junction bases outside the gene matches: 9. The CDR3 contains 17 residues. Germline lookup yields CDR1 MNHEY and CDR2 SVGEGT. The CDR3 sequence: CASSLYRGLQGNQPQHF. The CDR3 DNA reads as TGTGCCAGCAGTTTGTACAGGGGGCTTCAGGGCAATCAGCCCCAGCATTTT.

This clonotype has a handful of counts. The rearrangement uses TRBV20-1 and TRBJ2-1; 11 bases align to TRBD2. Germline V gene sequence: CDR1 DFQATT, CDR2 SNEGSKA (reference sequence). CDR3 length: 16 amino acids. The V and J ends lost 1 base and 5 bases, in that order; junction bases with no gene match: 7. The CDR3 protein is CSARATGTSGNNEQFF. CDR3 sequence (DNA): TGCAGTGCTAGAGCGACCGGGACTAGCGGAAACAATGAGCAGTTCTTC.

This clonotype was counted between two and nine times. The chain recombines TRBV9 with TRBJ1-2; D remains ambiguous. V was pared by 2 bases and J by 6 bases, with 11 bases between. Per the germline V gene, CDR1 is SGDLS and CDR2 is YYNGEE. The CDR3 spans 13 residues. In DNA form, the CDR3 reads TGTGCCAGCAGCGTGGATGGGGTAGATGGCTACACCTTC. It is translated as CASSVDGVDGYTF.

The chain combines TRBV10-3 with TRBJ2-7, with 8 bases fitting TRBD2. The CDR3 spans 16 residues. Germline V CDR1 and CDR2: ENHRY, SYGVKD. The V gene end was trimmed by 0 bases and the J gene end by 3 bases; junction bases not matched to a gene: 7. As DNA, the CDR3 is TGTGCCATCAGTGAGTCGGGGCGGGGGGTTTACTACGAGCAGTACTTC. Its protein is CAISESGRGVYYEQYF.

V gene TRBV27 combines with J gene TRBJ2-1, with D possibly being TRBD1 or TRBD2 (5 bases each). The assigned J gene may be wrong: the sequence end matches TRBJ2-7 better. Germline loops: CDR1 MNHEY, CDR2 SMNVEV (reference sequence). CDR3 size: 16 residues. This CDR3 is CASSWELRGAYNEQYF. In DNA form, the CDR3 reads TGTGCCAGCAGCTGGGAACTGAGGGGCGCCTACAATGAGCAGTACTTC.